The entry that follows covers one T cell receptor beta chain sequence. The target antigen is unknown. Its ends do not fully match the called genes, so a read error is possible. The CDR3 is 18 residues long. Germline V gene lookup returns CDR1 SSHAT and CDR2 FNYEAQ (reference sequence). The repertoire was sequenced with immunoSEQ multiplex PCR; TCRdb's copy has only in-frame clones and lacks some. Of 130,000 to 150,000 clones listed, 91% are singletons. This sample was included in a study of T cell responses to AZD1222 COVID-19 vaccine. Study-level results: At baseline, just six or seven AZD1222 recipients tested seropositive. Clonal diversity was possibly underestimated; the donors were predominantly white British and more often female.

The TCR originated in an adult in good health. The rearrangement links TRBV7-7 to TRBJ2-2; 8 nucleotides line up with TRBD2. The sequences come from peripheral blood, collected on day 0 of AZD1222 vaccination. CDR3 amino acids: CASSPPGLEKISTGELFF. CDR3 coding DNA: TGTGCTAGCAGCCCCCCGGGACTAGAGAAAATAAGCACCGGGGAGCTGTTTTTT.